The 19 T cell receptor beta chains listed next were all sequenced from one sample in a study of T cell repertoires in cytomegalovirus infection. TCRdb recomputed calls from the reads with MiXCR, one row per CDR3 protein. This sample yields about 130,000 distinct CDR3 sequences, of which roughly 9% are seen a single time; roughly 9.1% belongs to the top ten. Sequencing used PBMCs. Receptors were obtained from a human donor in good health (CMV status not recorded). Some clones in this sample may be carry-over from other donors' samples.

This clonotype was seen at least ten times. The chain employs TRBV9 and TRBJ1-1; 7 positions match TRBD1. With 1 base clipped from V and 1 base from J, the junction kept 10 bases outside the gene matches. The CDR3 is 17 amino acids. Germline CDR1 is SGDLS and CDR2 is YYNGEE. The CDR3 nucleotides are TGTGCCAGCAGCGTATCAGGGGGGACGAGCGCGAACACTGAAGCTTTCTTT. Its protein is CASSVSGGTSANTEAFF.

This clonotype was counted at least ten times. The rearrangement links TRBV28 to TRBJ2-7; a possible D gene is TRBD2 (5 bases). V lost 1 base, J lost 3 bases, and 10 bases lay in between. The CDR3 totals 14 residues. CDR1 and CDR2 (germline): MDHEN, SYDVKM. The chain's CDR3 is CASSLYGEGYEQYF. CDR3 DNA sequence: TGTGCCAGCAGTTTATACGGGGAAGGCTACGAGCAGTACTTC. The full variable domain, rest sourced from reference TRBV28 and TRBJ2-7, is DVKVTQSSRYLVKRTGEKVFLECVQDMDHENMFWYRQDPGLGLRLIYFSYDVKMKEKGDIPEGYSVSREKKERFSLILESASTNQTSMYLCASSLYGEGYEQYFGPGTRLTVT.

This clonotype showed up just a few times. The chain couples TRBV12-3 or TRBV12-4 to TRBJ1-1, with D possibly being TRBD1 (5 bases). Trimming cost V 8 bases and J 5 bases, with 18 bases left between them. The CDR3 consists of 14 residues. CDR3 sequence reads: CASYRDFRKTEAFF. The CDR3 nucleotides read TGTGCCAGCTATCGGGACTTTAGAAAGACTGAAGCTTTCTTT.

This clonotype has only a few counts. The CDR3 DNA reads as TGTGCCAGTAGCCTAACCAGGGACCCGAAGTGGTATGGGGCTTTCTTT. Its translation is CASSLTRDPKWYGAFF. The chain recombines TRBV19 with TRBJ1-1; D possibly corresponds to TRBD1 (5 bases). The CDR3 runs to 16 residues. With 6 bases removed from V and 11 bases from J, the gap between germline ends came to 28 bases. Germline CDR1 reads LNHDA; CDR2 reads SQIVND (reference sequence). Complete variable domain (other parts from reference TRBV19 and TRBJ1-1): DGGITQSPKYLFRKEGQNVTLSCEQNLNHDAMYWYRQDPGQGLRLIYYSQIVNDFQKGDIAEGYSVSREKKESFPLTVTSAQKNPTAFYLCASSLTRDPKWYGAFFGQGTRLTVV.

This chain links TRBV5-1 with TRBJ1-4; D uncertain. In germline, CDR1 is SGHRS, CDR2 YFSETQ. V gave up 2 bases and J gave up 4 bases, with 15 bases separating them. The CDR3 contains 16 residues. CDR3 coding DNA: TGCGCCAGCAGCTTTTCCACAGCCGTGGATAATGAAAAACTGTTTTTT. Its translation: CASSFSTAVDNEKLFF. Full variable domain (rest looked up from reference TRBV5-1 and TRBJ1-4): KAGVTQTPRYLIKTRGQQVTLSCSPISGHRSVSWYQQTPGQGLQFLFEYFSETQRNKGNFPGRFSGRQFSNSRSEMNVSTLELGDSALYLCASSFSTAVDNEKLFFGSGTQLSVL.

The chain links TRBV20-1 to TRBJ1-2; 9 nucleotides match TRBD1. Germline CDR1 reads DFQATT; CDR2 reads SNEGSKA (reference sequence). V lost 4 bases and J lost 4; bases outside the gene matches: 4. CDR3 length: 13 amino acids. Written as DNA, the CDR3 is TGCAGTGCTACCCCGGGACAGGGCTATGGCTACACCTTC. Its translation: CSATPGQGYGYTF.

This clonotype was counted ten times or more. The J gene is TRBJ2-1, the V gene TRBV28, with TRBD1 matching over 8 bases. V shed 4 bases, J shed 7 bases, and the junction held 9 bases outside the gene matches. Germline V gene sequence: CDR1 MDHEN, CDR2 SYDVKM. The length of the CDR3 is 15 residues. The CDR3 DNA follows: TGTGCCAGCAGTTCGACAGGGGAGTATCAGAATGAGCAGTTCTTC. As protein: CASSSTGEYQNEQFF.

This clonotype has ten or more counts. The CDR3 loop reads CASSLVKPGGTQYF. CDR3 nucleotides: TGTGCCAGCAGTTTGGTCAAGCCCGGGGGGACCCAGTACTTC. This sequence joins TRBV28 and TRBJ2-5; the D gene is possibly TRBD2 (6 bases). The CDR3 has 14 amino acids. CDR1 MDHEN and CDR2 SYDVKM come from the germline V gene. The germline V and J ends were trimmed by 3 bases and 7 bases, with 15 bases remaining between them.

This clonotype was recorded many times. The chain couples TRBV19 to TRBJ1-5; D is ambiguous. Germline CDR1 is LNHDA and CDR2 is SQIVND (reference sequence). V lost 3 bases to trimming and J lost 4 bases, with 7 bases between them. CDR3 size: 13 residues. The CDR3 loop is CASSIGGNQPQHF. The CDR3 bases are TGTGCCAGTAGTATCGGAGGTAATCAGCCCCAGCATTTT.

This clonotype occurred many times. The rearrangement uses TRBV29-1 and TRBJ2-1; no reliable D call. The germline V gene has CDR1 SQVTM and CDR2 ANQGSEA. This CDR3 region has 16 residues. Trimming stripped 0 bases from V and 0 bases from J, with 12 bases between. CDR3 loop: CSVEDGGLSSYNEQFF. CDR3 in DNA: TGCAGCGTTGAAGATGGCGGATTAAGCTCCTACAATGAGCAGTTCTTC.

This clonotype was found many times. The chain carries TRBV29-1 and TRBJ2-1, with D possibly being TRBD2 (5 bases). This CDR3 region has 14 residues. Trimming cost V 7 bases and J 0 bases, with 13 bases left between them. CDR1 and CDR2 (germline): SQVTM, ANQGSEA. The CDR3 here is CSAQSGSSYNEQFF. The CDR3 nucleotides are TGCAGCGCCCAAAGCGGCAGCTCCTACAATGAGCAGTTCTTC.

This clonotype was seen ten or more times. The chain carries TRBV12-3 or TRBV12-4 and TRBJ2-2; 7 bases line up with TRBD2. Trimming removed 6 bases from V and 4 bases from J; junction bases left unmatched: 14. The CDR3 contains 17 residues. CDR3 sequence reads: CASSLDSGAEGTGELFF. The CDR3 DNA reads as TGTGCCAGCAGCCTCGACAGCGGGGCCGAGGGCACCGGGGAGCTGTTTTTT.

This clonotype occurred many times. The chain couples TRBV7-9 to TRBJ1-4; 12 bases match TRBD1. Germline CDR1 reads SEHNR; CDR2 reads FQNEAQ (reference sequence). This CDR3 is built from 16 residues. The V and J ends lost 8 bases and 7 bases, in that order; junction bases with no gene match: 11. The CDR3 coding sequence is TGTGCCAGCGCGGGGGGACAGGGGGCACAAGTTGAAAAACTGTTTTTT. It is translated as CASAGGQGAQVEKLFF.

This clonotype was seen ten or more times. This sequence joins TRBV10-3 and TRBJ1-3, with 9 bases that match TRBD1. Germline CDR1 and CDR2: ENHRY and SYGVKD. The V gene end was trimmed by 0 bases and the J gene end by 8 bases; junction bases not matched to a gene: 5. This CDR3 contains 15 residues. In nucleotides, the CDR3 is TGTGCCATCAGTGAGTCGGGGACAGGGCAAGACACCATATATTTT. Its protein product is CAISESGTGQDTIYF.

The V call is TRBV14, the J call TRBJ2-5, with D hard to call. Per the germline V gene, CDR1 is SGHDN and CDR2 is FVKESK. V shed 2 bases and J shed 5 bases, with 15 bases lying between them. The CDR3 is 15 residues long. Here the CDR3 reads CASSQQRTLGETQYF. As DNA, the CDR3 is TGTGCCAGCAGCCAACAGCGAACCCTGGGGGAGACCCAGTACTTC.

This clonotype was counted only a few times. The V gene is TRBV28, the J gene TRBJ2-1, with 12 bases that match TRBD1. The V gene end was trimmed by 4 bases and the J gene end by 9 bases; junction bases not matched to a gene: 7. CDR3 length equals 15 residues. Germline V gene data show CDR1 as MDHEN and CDR2 as SYDVKM. The CDR3 loop reads CASSSPGTGGGEQFF. The CDR3 nucleotides are TGTGCCAGCAGTTCACCCGGGACAGGGGGCGGTGAGCAGTTCTTC.

This clonotype was picked up a small number of times. The chain has TRBV7-2 and TRBJ2-1; no clear D gene. From germline, CDR1 is SGHTA and CDR2 FQGNSA. The CDR3 spans 12 residues. The germline V and J ends were trimmed by 0 bases and 10 bases, with 7 bases remaining between them. CDR3: CASSLARGEQFF. The CDR3, as DNA: TGTGCCAGCAGCTTAGCGCGTGGGGAGCAGTTCTTC.

This clonotype has a count of ten or more. This chain links TRBV5-5 with TRBJ2-5, with no clear D. Per the germline V gene, CDR1 is SGHKS and CDR2 is YYEKEE (reference sequence). This CDR3 is 13 amino acids long. V was pared by 3 bases and J by 5 bases, with 11 bases between. The DNA of the CDR3 is TGTGCCAGCAGCTCCAGCCCCGCGGAGACCCAGTACTTC. Its protein is CASSSSPAETQYF.

This clonotype has a count of ten or more. The J gene is TRBJ2-7, the V gene TRBV2; maybe TRBD2 (5 bases). V was clipped by 7 bases and J by 2 bases, with 12 bases between them. The CDR3 extends over 13 amino acids. The germline CDR1 and CDR2 sequences are SNHLY and FYNNEI. The CDR3 DNA is TGTGCCAGCAAGGAGCGGTTCACCTACGAGCAGTACTTC. Translated: CASKERFTYEQYF.